Listed here are 4 T cell receptor beta chains from one sample, sequenced in a study of identical twins. MiXCR, applied by TCRdb to the 5' RACE reads, yields one record per CDR3 protein. The sample has around 490,000 distinct CDR3 sequences; 14% are singletons. The same data also went into a second study, on yellow fever vaccine responses in identical twins.

Material: CD4+ T cells sorted from blood. The receptor source for this set is a woman aged 18-29 years in good health.

This clonotype was found many times. This chain connects TRBV20-1 to TRBJ2-7; 9 nucleotides align to TRBD1. With V trimmed by 6 bases and J by 4 bases, 10 bases remained unmatched. CDR1 is DFQATT and CDR2 is SNEGSKA in the germline V gene (reference sequence). The CDR3 extends over 14 amino acids. The CDR3: CSAAGTGNFYEQYF. The CDR3 nucleotides read TGCAGTGCAGCCGGGACAGGGAACTTTTACGAGCAGTACTTC.

This clonotype turned up a few times. In DNA form, the CDR3 reads TGTGCCAGGTCGTTGGGGCTAGTCAAAAACATTCAGTACTTC. It translates to CARSLGLVKNIQYF. This chain links TRBV6-4 with TRBJ2-4, with D perhaps TRBD1 (5 bases). The CDR3 is 14 amino acids. The V and J ends lost 9 bases and 3 bases respectively, with 15 bases between them. Germline V gives CDR1 MRHNA, CDR2 SNTAGT.

The chain is built from TRBV20-1 and TRBJ2-5; TRBD1 matches 7 bases. V gave up 5 bases and J gave up 5 bases; unmatched junction bases: 11. CDR1 is DFQATT and CDR2 is SNEGSKA in the germline V gene (reference sequence). This CDR3 has 14 residues. The CDR3 DNA reads as TGCAGTGCTCCCGGGACAGTTCTATCGGAGACCCAGTACTTC. Protein sequence: CSAPGTVLSETQYF.

About this clonotype: An end of the junction does not agree with germline; a read error may underlie this. V and J are TRBV20-1 and TRBJ2-1; the match to TRBD2 covers 9 bases. The CDR3 is made up of 16 amino acids. CDR1 and CDR2 (germline): DFQATT, SNEGSKA (reference sequence). CDR3 DNA sequence: TGCTGTGCTAGAGACAGAAGTAGCGGGAGATACAATGAGCAGTTCTTC. Its translation: CCARDRSSGRYNEQFF.